Following are 13 T cell receptor beta chains from one sample sequenced in a study of vaccination and CD4 T cells after COVID-19. The sample's treatment: roughly 11-day PBMC culture with coronavirus spike peptide pools or control peptides (ViraFEST assay). These TCRs are of unknown antigen specificity. Sequenced with the Oncomine TCR Beta short-read assay was DNA taken from cultured CD4+ T cells. Using its own MiXCR run on the PCR reads, TCRdb lists one record per CDR3 protein. The sample gives approximately 12,000 distinct CDR3 sequences, roughly 66% of which show up once; just over 7% is in the top ten. This specimen consisted of CD4+ T cells from blood, cultured in vitro, obtained before SARS-CoV-2 vaccination. These receptors originate from a human donor who had recovered from COVID-19.

Only one count was recorded for this clonotype. V is TRBV30 and J is TRBJ1-6; a possible D gene is TRBD1 (5 bases). From germline, CDR1 is GTSNPN and CDR2 SVGIG (reference sequence). V lost 4 bases to trimming and J lost 7 bases, with 11 bases between them. This CDR3 spans 13 amino acids. The CDR3 DNA is TGTGCCTGGACCGTAGGGGCGAATTCACCCCTCCACTTT. Its protein is CAWTVGANSPLHF.

The chain carries TRBV28 and TRBJ2-1; perhaps TRBD1 as D (5 bases). CDR1 and CDR2 (germline): MDHEN, SYDVKM. This CDR3 is built from 15 residues. V was trimmed by 7 bases and J by 8 bases, leaving 21 bases between them. CDR3: CASIPQWGRADEQFF. The CDR3 DNA reads as TGTGCCAGCATCCCTCAATGGGGCAGGGCAGATGAGCAGTTCTTC.

The rearrangement links TRBV27 to TRBJ2-1; D is unclear. In germline, CDR1 is MNHEY, CDR2 SMNVEV (reference sequence). V was clipped by 9 bases and J by 2 bases, with 17 bases between them. The CDR3 covers 15 residues. CDR3 protein: CASTPGQSPYNEQFF. The CDR3 coding sequence is TGTGCCAGTACCCCTGGCCAGTCTCCCTACAATGAGCAGTTCTTC.

The gene calls are TRBV2 and TRBJ2-7; no firm D call. This CDR3 region has 12 residues. Germline CDR1 is SNHLY and CDR2 is FYNNEI. The ends were cut back, 6 bases at V and 7 bases at J, with 13 bases in the middle. The CDR3 spells CASSQDVGEQYF. The DNA of the CDR3 is TGTGCCAGCAGCCAGGATGTGGGGGAGCAGTACTTC.

The chain is built from TRBV20-1 and TRBJ2-3; 10 nucleotides match TRBD2. V gave up 5 bases and J gave up 5 bases; unmatched junction bases: 10. Germline V lookup: CDR1 DFQATT, CDR2 SNEGSKA (reference sequence). The CDR3 spans 15 residues. In nucleotides, the CDR3 is TGCAGTGCTCCACCTAGCGGGAGAGCCAAAGATACGCAGTATTTT. It encodes CSAPPSGRAKDTQYF.

The chain is built from TRBV20-1 and TRBJ1-5; D unclear. The V end was cut by 0 bases, the J end by 0 bases, with 18 bases between. The V gene's germline CDR1 is DFQATT and CDR2 SNEGSKA (reference sequence). The CDR3 sequence is 18 residues long. The CDR3: CSARDALTRYYSNQPQHF. In DNA, the CDR3 is TGCAGTGCTAGAGATGCATTGACTCGTTATTATAGCAATCAGCCCCAGCATTTT.

The chain recombines TRBV20-1 with TRBJ2-1, with TRBD2 matching over 7 bases. V was clipped by 2 bases and J by 4 bases; unmatched bases: 11. Germline CDR1 is DFQATT and CDR2 is SNEGSKA (reference sequence). The CDR3 covers 16 residues. The CDR3 sequence is CSARSDRSGTYNEQFF. The CDR3 bases are TGCAGTGCTAGATCGGATAGGAGCGGGACTTACAATGAGCAGTTCTTC.

This clonotype was detected only once. The chain couples TRBV4-1 to TRBJ1-4; D not certain. Trimming removed 1 base at V and 7 bases at J, with 10 bases between. The germline V gene has CDR1 MGHRA and CDR2 YSYEKL. This CDR3 is 14 amino acids long. This CDR3 reads CASSQVREVEKLFF. In nucleotides, the CDR3 is TGCGCCAGCAGCCAAGTCCGGGAGGTTGAAAAACTGTTTTTT.

The chain combines TRBV5-6 with TRBJ2-5; D gene unclear. The CDR3 contains 14 residues. The germline V and J ends were trimmed by 0 bases and 0 bases, with 6 bases remaining between them. Germline lookup yields CDR1 SGHDT and CDR2 YYEEEE. CDR3 in amino acids: CASSLVEYQETQYF. The CDR3 DNA reads as TGTGCCAGCAGCTTGGTAGAGTACCAAGAGACCCAGTACTTC. Based on the CDR3 plus reference TRBV5-6 and TRBJ2-5, the full variable domain is DAGVTQSPTHLIKTRGQQVTLRCSPKSGHDTVSWYQQALGQGPQFIFQYYEEEERQRGNFPDRFSGHQFPNYSSELNVNALLLGDSALYLCASSLVEYQETQYFGPGTRLLVL.

V gene TRBV20-1 combines with J gene TRBJ1-3, with unresolved D. This CDR3 spans 17 amino acids. Germline CDR1 DFQATT, CDR2 SNEGSKA (reference sequence). V lost 1 base, J lost 2 bases, and 18 bases lay in between. The CDR3 loop reads CSARGRSGSFAGNTIYF. CDR3 nucleotide sequence: TGCAGTGCTAGAGGGCGAAGCGGGAGCTTCGCTGGAAACACCATATATTTT.

This clonotype has just a few counts. The chain employs TRBV2 and TRBJ2-5; D perhaps matches TRBD2 (5 bases). Trimming shortened V by 2 bases and J by 5 bases, and 15 bases separated the two germline ends. Germline CDR1 is SNHLY and CDR2 is FYNNEI. The CDR3 spans 15 residues. CDR3 loop: CASSETGAGPETQYF. DNA of the CDR3: TGTGCCAGCAGTGAAACTGGCGCGGGTCCGGAGACCCAGTACTTC.

This sequence joins TRBV18 and TRBJ2-1, with 13 bases that match TRBD2. Germline loops: CDR1 KGHSH, CDR2 LQKENI. Trimming removed 1 base from V and 4 bases from J; junction bases left unmatched: 1. The CDR3 has 16 amino acids. The CDR3 region is CASSPQTSGRYNEQFF. The CDR3 region has the DNA TGTGCCAGCTCACCACAGACTAGCGGGAGGTACAATGAGCAGTTCTTC.

The chain uses TRBV28 and TRBJ1-5; 9 nucleotides align to TRBD1. The V segment lost 5 bases and the J segment 6 bases; nucleotides outside the gene matches: 8. The length of the CDR3 is 15 residues. Germline V lookup: CDR1 MDHEN, CDR2 SYDVKM. DNA for the CDR3: TGTGCCAGCAGTAGACCGGACAGGGGCTCTCAGCCCCAGCATTTT. It codes for CASSRPDRGSQPQHF. Full variable domain (remainder filled in from reference TRBV28 and TRBJ1-5): DVKVTQSSRYLVKRTGEKVFLECVQDMDHENMFWYRQDPGLGLRLIYFSYDVKMKEKGDIPEGYSVSREKKERFSLILESASTNQTSMYLCASSRPDRGSQPQHFGDGTRLSIL.